One sample yielded the 30 T cell receptor beta chains listed below, sequenced in a study of blood T cell repertoires in COVID-19. Data came from immunoSEQ multiplex PCR; TCRdb stores just in-frame clones and leaves some out. Counted here are 250,000 to 350,000 clones, around 89% occurring once; the ten biggest clones make up around 13%. Sequenced input: peripheral blood. These receptors all come from an older woman with acute or convalescent COVID-19.

This clone was picked up one time. The V and J genes are TRBV2 and TRBJ2-1; 9 bases map to TRBD2. Germline trimming cut 6 bases from V and 6 bases from J; bases unmatched to any gene: 9. The germline V gene encodes CDR1 SNHLY and CDR2 FYNNEI. The length of the CDR3 is 15 residues. The CDR3: CASRATSGLGNEQFF. CDR3 bases: TGTGCCAGCAGGGCGACTAGCGGTTTAGGCAATGAGCAGTTCTTC.

The chain employs TRBV15 and TRBJ2-7; 13 bases fit TRBD2. The germline V gene encodes CDR1 LNHNV and CDR2 YYDKDF (reference sequence). The CDR3 totals 20 residues. Losses at the gene ends were 3 bases for V and 2 bases for J; bases not matched to a gene: 16. CDR3 sequence reads: CATSRATLTSGGTLTYEQYF. The CDR3 DNA reads TGTGCCACCAGCAGGGCTACGTTGACTAGCGGGGGGACTCTGACCTACGAGCAGTACTTC.

The chain uses TRBV4-1 and TRBJ1-5; 7 bases align to TRBD1. Per germline, CDR1 MGHRA and CDR2 YSYEKL. The CDR3 length is 18 residues. The V gene end was trimmed by 0 bases and the J gene end by 2 bases; junction bases not matched to a gene: 10. In DNA form, the CDR3 reads TGCGCCAGCAGCCAAGATCCCCCAGGGGGGTTCGGCAATCAGCCCCAGCATTTT. Amino acid sequence: CASSQDPPGGFGNQPQHF.

CDR3 sequence (DNA): TGTGCCAGCAGCCCTAGGGACAGGGCTGACACCATATATTTT. Its protein is CASSPRDRADTIYF. The chain combines TRBV4-2 with TRBJ1-3, with 9 nucleotides matching TRBD1. J was trimmed by 8 bases and V by 4 bases; bases with no gene match: 6. CDR3 size: 14 residues. Germline V gives CDR1 LGHNA, CDR2 YNFKEQ.

This clone came up a few times. This sequence joins TRBV7-2 and TRBJ1-1; TRBD1 aligns across 9 bases. V was clipped by 5 bases and J by 5 bases; unmatched bases: 12. CDR1 SGHTA and CDR2 FQGNSA come from the germline V gene. The CDR3 is 16 residues long. The CDR3 sequence: CASSRDRVKSGTEAFF. Here the CDR3 DNA reads TGTGCCAGCAGCCGGGACAGGGTGAAGTCGGGTACTGAAGCTTTCTTT.

This chain links TRBV15 with TRBJ2-7; 7 nucleotides agree with TRBD2. V lost 2 bases to trimming and J lost 4 bases; unmatched junction nucleotides: 5. The CDR3 extends over 14 amino acids. Germline V gives CDR1 LNHNV, CDR2 YYDKDF (reference sequence). The CDR3 sequence is CATSRPGGGYEQYF. The CDR3 nucleotides are TGTGCCACCAGCAGACCCGGGGGAGGGTACGAGCAGTACTTC.

The J gene is TRBJ2-7, the V gene TRBV5-6; 7 bases line up with TRBD1. V was pared by 0 bases and J by 1 base, with 7 bases of the junction left unmatched. CDR3 length: 16 amino acids. Germline CDR1 is SGHDT and CDR2 is YYEEEE. CDR3 loop: CASSLVVGQASYEQYF. The CDR3 DNA sequence: TGTGCCAGCAGCTTGGTCGTCGGACAGGCGTCCTACGAGCAGTACTTC.

This chain uses TRBV19 with TRBJ1-1; 8 nucleotides match TRBD1. In germline, CDR1 is LNHDA, CDR2 SQIVND (reference sequence). With V trimmed by 3 bases and J by 3 bases, 9 bases remained unmatched. The CDR3 runs to 16 residues. The CDR3 protein is CASSIYQADRDTEAFF. CDR3 nucleotides: TGTGCCAGTAGTATCTACCAAGCGGACAGGGACACTGAAGCTTTCTTT.

The gene calls are TRBV5-1 and TRBJ2-5, with TRBD1 matching 8 bases. CDR1 SGHRS and CDR2 YFSETQ come from the germline V gene. V lost 4 bases and J lost 4; bases outside the gene matches: 6. The CDR3 has 14 amino acids. In nucleotides, the CDR3 is TGCGCCAGCAGCCCTACAGGGGGTGGAGAGACCCAGTACTTC. This sequence encodes CASSPTGGGETQYF. The full variable domain, in which reference TRBV5-1 and TRBJ2-5 provide the parts outside the CDR3, is KAGVTQTPRYLIKTRGQQVTLSCSPISGHRSVSWYQQTPGQGLQFLFEYFSETQRNKGNFPGRFSGRQFSNSRSEMNVSTLELGDSALYLCASSPTGGGETQYFGPGTRLLVL.

J is TRBJ1-5 and V is TRBV9; maybe TRBD1 (6 bases). The length of the CDR3 is 14 residues. Germline CDR1 reads SGDLS; CDR2 reads YYNGEE. Trimming removed 4 bases at V and 0 bases at J, with 8 bases between. The DNA for the CDR3 is TGTGCCAGCAGCACAGGGTATAGCAATCAGCCCCAGCATTTT. Translated, it gives CASSTGYSNQPQHF.

The chain has TRBV29-1 and TRBJ2-3, with D possibly TRBD1 on 5 matching bases. There are 12 residues in the CDR3. Trimming removed 7 bases at V and 1 base at J, with 9 bases between. Germline V gene sequence: CDR1 SQVTM, CDR2 ANQGSEA. The CDR3 DNA reads TGCAGCGCCACCAGGGGCACAGATACGCAGTATTTT. It encodes CSATRGTDTQYF.

Points on this clone: The same CDR3 also results from other DNA sequences found in this sample. The chain is built from TRBV19 and TRBJ1-5; D may be TRBD1 (6 bases). Trimming took off 4 bases at V and 4 bases at J, with 11 bases between the two ends. CDR1 is LNHDA, CDR2 SQIVND, per germline (reference sequence). The CDR3 runs 14 residues. The CDR3 DNA sequence: TGTGCCAGTAGTACCACAGGGTCGAATCAGCCCCAGCATTTT. It is translated as CASSTTGSNQPQHF.

The J gene is TRBJ1-3, the V gene TRBV19; D is undetermined. The CDR3 extends over 15 amino acids. Germline V gene data show CDR1 as LNHDA and CDR2 as SQIVND (reference sequence). Trimming took off 0 bases at V and 2 bases at J, with 8 bases between the two ends. The CDR3 DNA reads as TGTGCCAGTAGTATAGACAGGAAAACTGGAAACACCATATATTTT. It specifies CASSIDRKTGNTIYF.

This clone occurred once. The chain uses TRBV2 and TRBJ1-1; 7 bases match TRBD1. Germline CDR1 is SNHLY and CDR2 is FYNNEI. CDR3 length equals 15 residues. V gave up 3 bases and J gave up 6 bases; unmatched junction bases: 10. The CDR3 loop is CASSDQSGQGAEAFF. The DNA of the CDR3 is TGTGCCAGCAGTGATCAATCGGGGCAGGGGGCTGAAGCTTTCTTT. Looking up the rest from reference TRBV2 and TRBJ1-1 gives the full variable domain: EPEVTQTPSHQVTQMGQEVILRCVPISNHLYFYWYRQILGQKVEFLVSFYNNEISEKSEIFDDQFSVERPDGSNFTLKIRSTKLEDSAMYFCASSDQSGQGAEAFFGQGTRLTVV.

The CDR3 is CATSETGTGVSQPQHF. CDR3 in DNA: TGTGCCACCAGCGAGACCGGGACTGGCGTGTCTCAGCCCCAGCATTTT. This chain joins TRBV15 and TRBJ1-5; maybe TRBD1 (5 bases). V lost 5 bases to trimming and J lost 6 bases, with 20 bases between them. Per germline, CDR1 LNHNV and CDR2 YYDKDF (reference sequence). This CDR3 is 16 amino acids long.

The chain has TRBV19 and TRBJ1-6; weak D call: TRBD1 (6 bases). The germline V and J ends were trimmed by 4 bases and 7 bases, with 17 bases remaining between them. Per germline, CDR1 LNHDA and CDR2 SQIVND (reference sequence). The CDR3 consists of 16 residues. The CDR3 nucleotides read TGTGCCAGTAGTACCCGACGACAGGTTCAAAATTCACCCCTCCACTTT. Protein: CASSTRRQVQNSPLHF. The variable domain in full, completed from reference TRBV19 and TRBJ1-6, reads DGGITQSPKYLFRKEGQNVTLSCEQNLNHDAMYWYRQDPGQGLRLIYYSQIVNDFQKGDIAEGYSVSREKKESFPLTVTSAQKNPTAFYLCASSTRRQVQNSPLHFGNGTRLTVT.

The V gene is TRBV9, the J gene TRBJ2-2; TRBD1 might be the D (5 bases). The germline V gene has CDR1 SGDLS and CDR2 YYNGEE. The CDR3 is made up of 16 amino acids. Trimming took 0 bases from V and 5 from J, leaving 14 bases between them. The CDR3 sequence is CASSVGAGLGTGELFF. The CDR3, as DNA: TGTGCCAGCAGCGTAGGGGCAGGGTTGGGAACCGGGGAGCTGTTTTTT.

The chain links TRBV28 to TRBJ1-2; D not resolved. V dropped 4 bases and J dropped 6 bases, with 9 bases sitting between them. Germline CDR1 MDHEN, CDR2 SYDVKM. This CDR3 contains 12 residues. Written as DNA, the CDR3 is TGTGCCAGCAGTTCTCGGTTGGATGGCTACACCTTC. It codes for CASSSRLDGYTF.

J is TRBJ1-1 and V is TRBV7-2, with D unresolved. The CDR3 covers 14 residues. Germline CDR1 and CDR2: SGHTA and FQGNSA. Trimming cost V 1 base and J 1 base, with 7 bases left between them. The CDR3 DNA follows: TGTGCCAGCAGCTTAGACGTGAGGAACACTGAAGCTTTCTTT. Amino acid sequence: CASSLDVRNTEAFF.

The chain recombines TRBV11-2 with TRBJ2-7, with 7 bases identical to TRBD1. Germline V gene lookup returns CDR1 SGHAT and CDR2 FQNNGV. The V and J ends lost 7 bases and 3 bases, in that order; junction bases with no gene match: 6. The CDR3 length is 13 residues. In nucleotides, the CDR3 is TGTGCCAGCAACGACAGGGTTCACTACGAGCAGTACTTC. It is translated as CASNDRVHYEQYF. The full variable domain, its missing parts supplied by reference TRBV11-2 and TRBJ2-7, is EAGVAQSPRYKIIEKRQSVAFWCNPISGHATLYWYQQILGQGPKLLIQFQNNGVVDDSQLPKDRFSAERLKGVDSTLKIQPAKLEDSAVYLCASNDRVHYEQYFGPGTRLTVT.

The chain couples TRBV18 to TRBJ2-1, with TRBD1 identical over 8 bases. The V segment lost 2 bases and the J segment 8 bases; nucleotides outside the gene matches: 14. There are 17 residues in the CDR3. The germline CDR1 and CDR2 sequences are KGHSH and LQKENI. CDR3 in amino acids: CASSPRGPGQGHDEQFF. The CDR3 nucleotides are TGTGCCAGCTCACCAAGAGGTCCAGGACAGGGTCACGATGAGCAGTTCTTC.

This chain joins TRBV27 and TRBJ1-3; perhaps TRBD1 as D (6 bases). CDR1 is MNHEY and CDR2 is SMNVEV in the germline V gene (reference sequence). Between the trimmed V and J ends, which lost 4 bases and 0 bases, there was a span of 13 bases. The CDR3 is made up of 16 amino acids. CDR3 protein: CASSSGTRPSGNTIYF. The CDR3 region has the DNA TGTGCCAGCAGTTCCGGGACAAGGCCCTCTGGAAACACCATATATTTT.

J is TRBJ2-1 and V is TRBV21-1; TRBD2, the table's D call, was not compared with the DNA. TRBV21-1 is tagged as a pseudogene. The CDR3 is 17 residues long. The CDR3 sequence: CASSQRASGASYNEQFF. DNA of the CDR3: TGTGCCAGCAGCCAACGGGCTAGCGGGGCATCCTACAATGAGCAGTTCTTC.

The V call is TRBV6-5, the J call TRBJ1-5, with 9 bases identical to TRBD1. The V gene end was trimmed by 6 bases and the J gene end by 7 bases; junction bases not matched to a gene: 10. Germline V gene lookup returns CDR1 MNHEY and CDR2 SVGAGI. The CDR3 totals 15 residues. CDR3 sequence: CASRVSGTGPQPQHF. CDR3 nucleotides: TGTGCCAGCAGGGTTTCCGGGACAGGGCCGCAGCCCCAGCATTTT.

The V gene is TRBV24-1, the J gene TRBJ1-5, with D perhaps TRBD1 (5 bases). Per germline, CDR1 KGHDR and CDR2 SFDVKD. The V gene lost 3 bases and the J gene lost 3 bases, with 11 bases spanning the gap. This CDR3 is built from 15 residues. The CDR3 sequence is CATSDPGLPNQPQHF. DNA for the CDR3: TGTGCCACCAGTGATCCGGGACTCCCCAATCAGCCCCAGCATTTT.

This chain joins TRBV6-6 and TRBJ1-1; the match to TRBD1 covers 7 bases. The junction had 12 bases not matched to a gene; V was cut back by 7 bases and J by 4 bases. The CDR3 has 15 amino acids. Germline V gene lookup returns CDR1 MNHNY and CDR2 SVGAGI (reference sequence). The DNA of the CDR3 is TGTGCCAGCACCGCCGGATTTGCAGGGGGCACTGAAGCTTTCTTT. It translates to CASTAGFAGGTEAFF.

The chain joins TRBV28 to TRBJ1-5; D is uncertain. The CDR3 has 13 residues. Germline-derived CDR1 and CDR2 are MDHEN and SYDVKM. Trimming removed 10 bases at V and 7 bases at J, with 17 bases between. The DNA for the CDR3 is TGTGCCACCGAAGACCCCCGGGGACAGCCCCAGCATTTT. It is translated as CATEDPRGQPQHF.

V gene TRBV28 combines with J gene TRBJ2-5, with 11 bases identical to TRBD2. Germline V CDR1 and CDR2: MDHEN, SYDVKM. CDR3 length: 15 amino acids. Unmatched junction bases numbered 8, after V lost 6 bases and J lost 5 bases. CDR3: CASRLAGGRGETQYF. The CDR3 DNA reads TGTGCCAGCAGATTAGCGGGAGGGAGGGGGGAGACCCAGTACTTC.

Written as DNA, the CDR3 is TGTGCCAGCAGCCCCTTCCAGCGGGGGGTGCCGTTCTTC. The encoded protein is CASSPFQRGVPFF. The gene calls are TRBV11-3 and TRBJ2-1; 9 bases align to TRBD2. Trimming removed 5 bases from V and 15 bases from J; junction bases left unmatched: 11. The CDR3 contains 13 residues. Germline CDR1 reads SGHNT; CDR2 reads YENEEA.

The chain recombines TRBV24-1 with TRBJ1-2; maybe TRBD1 (6 bases). Germline CDR1 and CDR2: KGHDR and SFDVKD. The CDR3 is made up of 13 amino acids. The V and J ends lost 5 bases and 4 bases respectively, with 10 bases between them. The CDR3 DNA reads TGTGCCACCAGTGGGGGGCAGGGCTATGGCTACACCTTC. Translation: CATSGGQGYGYTF.